Here is one T cell receptor beta chain with its context. Trimming pared 4 bases from V and 0 bases from J, leaving 16 bases between. The CDR3 runs 17 residues. Germline V gene lookup returns CDR1 MNHEY and CDR2 SVGEGT. This sample was included in a study of blood T cell repertoires in COVID-19. About the research overall: COVID-19 samples from acute and convalescent phases originated in the United States, Italy and Spain. T cells, B-cell-depleted T cells, or PBMCs provided the cDNA or gDNA that served as material.

The Seattle patients joined while their infection was active and were tracked longitudinally afterward. Measured with immunoSEQ multiplex PCR; TCRdb has only the in-frame clones, and not every one. Among around 250,000 clones, roughly 90% were seen once, and the ten largest hold about 2.1%. The chain recombines TRBV6-2 or TRBV6-3 with TRBJ2-1; D gene uncertain. This receptor was obtained from an older woman with COVID-19, enrolled during active disease. Sequenced input: peripheral blood. Here the CDR3 reads CASSFTTPRYSYNEQFF. The CDR3, as DNA: TGTGCCAGCAGTTTCACGACTCCCCGATACTCCTACAATGAGCAGTTCTTC.